Presented here are 25 T cell receptor beta chains from one specimen sequenced in a study of cytomegalovirus exposure and HLA in healthy donors. PCR was performed using 60 Vbeta and 13 Jbeta primers. Method: immunoSEQ multiplex PCR; TCRdb's copy keeps in-frame clones and lacks some. This repertoire shows about 150,000 clones, roughly 77% found once; its top ten account for roughly 4%. The sequenced sample consisted of PBMCs. The receptors derive from a human donor in good health.

This clone has just a few counts. The chain couples TRBV6-1 to TRBJ1-4, with 9 bases lining up with TRBD1. CDR3 length: 14 residues. V gave up 9 bases and J gave up 5 bases; unmatched junction bases: 7. The germline gives CDR1 MNHNS, CDR2 SASEGT. For the CDR3, the DNA is TGTGCCAGTTTCGAAGGACAGGGGAATGAAAAACTGTTTTTT. Encoded protein: CASFEGQGNEKLFF.

The chain carries TRBV30 and TRBJ1-1; D is uncertain. The CDR3 has 11 residues. Trimming cost V 4 bases and J 4 bases, with 7 bases left between them. From germline, CDR1 is GTSNPN and CDR2 SVGIG (reference sequence). The CDR3 region is CAWTSSTEAFF. CDR3 nucleotides: TGTGCCTGGACTTCGAGCACTGAAGCTTTCTTT. The whole variable domain, remainder taken from reference TRBV30 and TRBJ1-1, is SQTIHQWPATLVQPVGSPLSLECTVEGTSNPNLYWYRQAAGRGLQLLFYSVGIGQISSEVPQNLSASRPQDRQFILSSKKLLLSDSGFYLCAWTSSTEAFFGQGTRLTVV.

CDR3 coding DNA: TGTGCCAGCAGCATTCGGACAGGGGTTGAGGAGACCCAGTACTTC. It yields the protein CASSIRTGVEETQYF. The chain combines TRBV13 with TRBJ2-5, with 9 positions matching TRBD1. The germline gives CDR1 PRHDT, CDR2 FYEKMQ (reference sequence). The CDR3 is 15 amino acids. Trimming took 5 bases from V and 5 from J; bases not matched to a gene: 9. Based on the CDR3 plus reference TRBV13 and TRBJ2-5, the full variable domain is AAGVIQSPRHLIKEKRETATLKCYPIPRHDTVYWYQQGPGQDPQFLISFYEKMQSDKGSIPDRFSAQQFSDYHSELNMSSLELGDSALYFCASSIRTGVEETQYFGPGTRLLVL.

This clone was recorded once. This chain links TRBV28 with TRBJ1-1; D is unresolved. This CDR3 has 14 residues. The V gene lost 6 bases and the J gene lost 11 bases, with 22 bases spanning the gap. CDR1 MDHEN and CDR2 SYDVKM come from the germline V gene. The CDR3 DNA follows: TGTGCCAGCAGAGCCCCGGGTCTTAGTGCCGCGGCTTTCTTT. Amino acids: CASRAPGLSAAAFF.

This clone was counted once. V is TRBV4-1 and J is TRBJ2-1, with TRBD2 matching over 14 bases. The CDR3 sequence is 14 residues long. V lost 4 bases, J lost 10 bases, and 3 bases stayed unmatched. CDR1 and CDR2 (germline): MGHRA, YSYEKL. CDR3 nucleotides: TGCGCCAGCAGCCGACTAGCGGGAGGGGGGGAGCAGTTCTTC. Its protein product is CASSRLAGGGEQFF.

The V and J genes are TRBV6-6 and TRBJ2-7; 9 nucleotides match TRBD1. The CDR3 spans 14 residues. Trimming cost V 2 bases and J 5 bases; bases outside gene matches: 4. Germline lookup yields CDR1 MNHNY and CDR2 SVGAGI (reference sequence). CDR3 amino acids: CASSYRDRANEQYF. The CDR3 nucleotides are TGTGCCAGCAGTTACAGGGACAGGGCAAACGAGCAGTACTTC.

The chain combines TRBV5-6 with TRBJ2-3, with D tentatively TRBD1 (5 bases). The germline V gene encodes CDR1 SGHDT and CDR2 YYEEEE. V lost 5 bases and J lost 2, with 15 bases in between. The CDR3 totals 15 residues. The CDR3 DNA reads as TGTGCCAGCAGGGTTCGACAGTTAGCCACAGATACGCAGTATTTT. It yields the protein CASRVRQLATDTQYF.

The chain joins TRBV10-3 to TRBJ2-5; D perhaps matches TRBD2 (6 bases). There are 13 residues in the CDR3. V gave up 8 bases and J gave up 4 bases, with 14 bases separating them. Germline loops: CDR1 ENHRY, CDR2 SYGVKD. The CDR3 DNA sequence: TGTGCCATCGAGGAGGGCCCAGGAGAGACCCAGTACTTC. As protein: CAIEEGPGETQYF.

This chain uses TRBV6-6 with TRBJ1-2; no reliable D call. In germline, CDR1 is MNHNY, CDR2 SVGAGI (reference sequence). This CDR3 is built from 13 residues. V was shortened by 9 bases and J by 2 bases, with 13 bases between the two germline ends. CDR3 in DNA: TGTGCCAGTTCCCTAACAGTCAACTATGGCTACACCTTC. As protein: CASSLTVNYGYTF.

This chain links TRBV9 with TRBJ2-2; 7 bases are shared with TRBD2. The V gene end was trimmed by 4 bases and the J gene end by 8 bases; junction bases not matched to a gene: 8. The length of the CDR3 is 14 residues. Per the germline V gene, CDR1 is SGDLS and CDR2 is YYNGEE. The DNA of the CDR3 is TGTGCCAGCAGCAAAGCGGGGCATAGGGGGGAGCTGTTTTTT. Translated: CASSKAGHRGELFF.

V usage is TRBV10-3 and J usage is TRBJ1-1, with D maybe TRBD1 (6 bases). Germline values: CDR1 ENHRY, CDR2 SYGVKD. V shed 10 bases and J shed 1 base, with 10 bases lying between them. The CDR3 contains 12 residues. The CDR3 bases are TGTGCCACCGGGACACCGAACACTGAAGCTTTCTTT. Its protein product is CATGTPNTEAFF.

The V gene is TRBV30, the J gene TRBJ1-1; possible D gene TRBD1, 5 bases. CDR1 is GTSNPN and CDR2 is SVGIG in the germline V gene (reference sequence). V was trimmed by 0 bases and J by 3 bases, leaving 8 bases between them. The CDR3 spans 13 residues. Here the CDR3 reads CAWSVQGYTEAFF. The CDR3 DNA is TGTGCCTGGAGTGTCCAGGGATACACTGAAGCTTTCTTT.

This clone has only one observation. V and J are TRBV5-6 and TRBJ1-3, with TRBD1 matching 8 bases. V lost 0 bases, J lost 6 bases, and 5 bases stayed unmatched. Germline assignment: CDR1 SGHDT and CDR2 YYEEEE. The CDR3 spans 15 residues. CDR3 sequence (DNA): TGTGCCAGCAGCTTGGTCGGACAGGGTTCAAACACCATATATTTT. This translates into CASSLVGQGSNTIYF.

Concerning this clone: One junction end disagrees with the germline gene, perhaps due to a read error. V usage is TRBV5-1 and J usage is TRBJ1-2; no reliable D call. Germline CDR1 and CDR2: SGHRS and YFSETQ. This CDR3 has 13 amino acids. In DNA form, the CDR3 reads TGCGCCAGCAGACCCCCGGCCGACTATGGCTACCCCTTC. Translation gives CASRPPADYGYPF. The complete variable domain, with remaining parts taken from reference TRBV5-1 and TRBJ1-2, reads KAGVTQTPRYLIKTRGQQVTLSCSPISGHRSVSWYQQTPGQGLQFLFEYFSETQRNKGNFPGRFSGRQFSNSRSEMNVSTLELGDSALYLCASRPPADYGYPFGSGTRLTVV.

This clone was seen more than once but under ten times. Here the CDR3 reads CASSPGTEMNTEAFF. CDR3 DNA: TGTGCCAGCTCACCCGGGACAGAGATGAACACTGAAGCTTTCTTT. The rearrangement uses TRBV18 and TRBJ1-1, with 7 bases identical to TRBD1. This CDR3 contains 15 residues. CDR1 and CDR2 (germline): KGHSH, LQKENI. Unmatched junction bases numbered 4, after V lost 3 bases and J lost 0 bases.

The chain links TRBV5-1 to TRBJ2-3; TRBD1 agrees at 7 bases. The CDR3 length is 14 residues. Germline-derived CDR1 and CDR2 are SGHRS and YFSETQ. J was trimmed by 3 bases and V by 3 bases; bases with no gene match: 4. CDR3 in DNA: TGCGCCAGCAGCTACCAGGACAGGACAGATACGCAGTATTTT. Protein product: CASSYQDRTDTQYF.

A note on this clone: At one end, the junction sequence differs from germline, possibly due to a read error. The chain uses TRBV28 and TRBJ1-2, with 7 bases identical to TRBD1. The germline CDR1 and CDR2 sequences are MDHEN and SYDVKM. This CDR3 is built from 13 residues. The CDR3 DNA reads TGTGCCAGCAGCTCCGGGACAGAGTATGGCTACCCCTTC. This sequence encodes CASSSGTEYGYPF.

The chain uses TRBV27 and TRBJ2-7, with TRBD1 identical over 7 bases. In germline, CDR1 is MNHEY, CDR2 SMNVEV (reference sequence). The length of the CDR3 is 15 residues. V was clipped by 6 bases and J by 7 bases; unmatched bases: 15. The CDR3 nucleotides read TGTGCCAGCAGGGACACAGGGGTAGGGGCTCAAGAGCAGTACTTC. This codes for CASRDTGVGAQEQYF.

The chain is built from TRBV5-6 and TRBJ2-4; 8 nucleotides match TRBD1. V was clipped by 4 bases and J by 0 bases; unmatched bases: 3. Looked up from germline, CDR1 is SGHDT and CDR2 is YYEEEE. CDR3 length: 15 amino acids. The CDR3 protein is CASSRTGLAKNIQYF. CDR3 nucleotides: TGTGCCAGCAGCCGGACAGGGCTAGCCAAAAACATTCAGTACTTC.

The chain is built from TRBV19 and TRBJ2-1; 9 bases line up with TRBD2. The V gene end was trimmed by 4 bases and the J gene end by 8 bases; junction bases not matched to a gene: 15. Per the germline V gene, CDR1 is LNHDA and CDR2 is SQIVND (reference sequence). The CDR3 length is 17 residues. This chain's CDR3 is CASSTRSSGRRVDEQFF. For the CDR3, the DNA is TGTGCCAGTAGTACCCGGAGTAGCGGGAGAAGAGTCGATGAGCAGTTCTTC.

As for this clone: An end of the junction differs from the germline gene, which may be a read error. This chain links TRBV7-9 with TRBJ1-1, with unresolved D. The germline CDR1 and CDR2 sequences are SEHNR and FQNEAQ (reference sequence). The CDR3 extends over 11 amino acids. CDR3 DNA sequence: TGTGCCAGCAGCTTGGAGTTGACTCCCGTGTTT. Protein product: CASSLELTPVF.

The chain has TRBV5-1 and TRBJ2-7, with D maybe TRBD1 (6 bases). In germline, CDR1 is SGHRS, CDR2 YFSETQ. The CDR3 covers 15 residues. Trimming pared 2 bases from V and 1 base from J, leaving 13 bases between. The CDR3 sequence is CASSLLQGSSYEQYF. The CDR3 DNA sequence: TGCGCCAGCAGCTTACTACAGGGATCGTCCTACGAGCAGTACTTC.

This chain connects TRBV5-1 to TRBJ2-2, with TRBD2 identical over 10 bases. The length of the CDR3 is 17 residues. After removal of 3 bases from V and 4 bases from J, the junction contained 9 bases not matched to a gene. Germline CDR1 reads SGHRS; CDR2 reads YFSETQ. The CDR3 protein is CASSWGLAGAVTGELFF. CDR3 sequence (DNA): TGCGCCAGCAGCTGGGGGCTAGCGGGAGCGGTCACCGGGGAGCTGTTTTTT.

The gene calls are TRBV5-4 and TRBJ2-5, with D possibly TRBD1 on 7 matching bases. Trimming shortened V by 2 bases and J by 5 bases, and 16 bases separated the two germline ends. Germline values: CDR1 SGHNT, CDR2 YYREEE (reference sequence). This CDR3 has 15 residues. The CDR3 DNA reads TGTGCCAGCAGCTTTGAACAGGGGAGGATGGAGACCCAGTACTTC. This sequence encodes CASSFEQGRMETQYF.

V gene TRBV7-2 combines with J gene TRBJ1-1, with D possibly TRBD1 on 6 matching bases. Between the trimmed V and J ends, which lost 1 base and 5 bases, there was a span of 14 bases. CDR3 size: 15 residues. The V gene's germline CDR1 is SGHTA and CDR2 FQGNSA. CDR3 sequence: CASSLETRGGTEAFF. For the CDR3, the DNA is TGTGCCAGCAGCTTAGAAACGAGGGGGGGGACTGAAGCTTTCTTT.